The clone carrying this TCR beta chain was counted at least ten times. Its specificity is unknown. The CDR3 is 13 residues long. V was pared by 1 base and J by 5 bases, with 8 bases between. The germline gives CDR1 SGHVS, CDR2 FQNEAQ. The sample is drawn from a study of early T cells in non-severe SARS-CoV-2 infection. Study-wide context: Bulk RNA isolated from unsorted whole blood underwent sequencing; chains were not paired.

Study outcomes and limitations: Private and CD4 specificities were missed by VDJdb matching, which favored anti-spike CD8 responses.

In the library, individual cDNA molecules carried attached unique molecular identifiers. In TCRdb, the 5' RACE reads were re-called with MiXCR into one record per CDR3 protein. The sample has tens of thousands of distinct CDR3 sequences; 12% to 15% are singletons. The source is an adult who was a healthcare worker with PCR-confirmed SARS-CoV-2 infection or an uninfected control (not recorded which). V is TRBV7-8 and J is TRBJ1-1; the D is unclear. Source material: whole blood. The CDR3 bases are TGTGCCAGCAGCTTAGAGGTGGAGACTGAAGCTTTCTTT. Amino acids: CASSLEVETEAFF.